These 21 T cell receptor beta chains originate from one sample sequenced in a study of blood T cell repertoires in COVID-19. Data came from immunoSEQ multiplex PCR; TCRdb stores just in-frame clones and leaves some out. This table has about 81,000 clones, 82% appearing once. Input material: peripheral blood. These TCRs come from a man aged 60 to 75 with acute or convalescent COVID-19.

The V and J genes are TRBV6-5 and TRBJ1-2; perhaps TRBD1 as D (5 bases). The CDR3 length is 15 residues. Deletions cut 0 bases from V and 8 bases from J, with 16 bases between. Germline V gene data show CDR1 as MNHEY and CDR2 as SVGAGI. The CDR3 bases are TGTGCCAGCAGTTACTCGAGGGGCGGAGGGGTAGGCTACACCTTC. Protein sequence: CASSYSRGGGVGYTF.

This clone has a handful of counts. CDR3 region: CASSLGLATDTQYF. CDR3 nucleotide sequence: TGTGCCAGCAGCTTAGGACTAGCGACAGATACGCAGTATTTT. The chain joins TRBV7-9 to TRBJ2-3, with 8 bases fitting TRBD2. Losses at the gene ends were 1 base for V and 3 bases for J; bases not matched to a gene: 0. CDR3 length: 14 amino acids. From germline, CDR1 is SEHNR and CDR2 FQNEAQ (reference sequence).

The chain employs TRBV28 and TRBJ2-7; 10 nucleotides align to TRBD2. Germline V gene sequence: CDR1 MDHEN, CDR2 SYDVKM. The CDR3 runs to 15 residues. Trimming removed 3 bases from V and 4 bases from J; junction bases left unmatched: 6. CDR3 nucleotides: TGTGCCAGCAGTTTTATTAGCGGGGGGCTGTACGAGCAGTACTTC. This gives the protein CASSFISGGLYEQYF.

The V and J genes are TRBV10-3 and TRBJ1-2, with 9 bases aligning to TRBD1. This CDR3 is built from 14 residues. CDR1 is ENHRY, CDR2 SYGVKD, per germline. Trimming took 4 bases from V and 5 from J; bases not matched to a gene: 5. The CDR3 coding sequence is TGTGCCATCAGTGTTGGGACAGGGAGGTATGGCTACACCTTC. Its translation: CAISVGTGRYGYTF.

V is TRBV7-9 and J is TRBJ1-4; perhaps TRBD1 as D (6 bases). Germline V lookup: CDR1 SEHNR, CDR2 FQNEAQ (reference sequence). V was cut by 5 bases and J by 7 bases, with 20 bases left in between. CDR3 length: 16 amino acids. The CDR3: CASSLKVDSRPEKLFF. CDR3 sequence (DNA): TGTGCCAGCAGCCTTAAGGTGGACAGCCGCCCTGAAAAACTGTTTTTT.

The rearrangement links TRBV15 to TRBJ2-1, with 9 bases lining up with TRBD2. Unmatched junction bases numbered 9, after V lost 5 bases and J lost 4 bases. This CDR3 comprises 16 residues. The V gene's germline CDR1 is LNHNV and CDR2 YYDKDF (reference sequence). In DNA, the CDR3 is TGTGCCACCAGCGGCGCGCGACTAGCGGTTTACAATGAGCAGTTCTTC. It codes for CATSGARLAVYNEQFF.

V and J are TRBV5-1 and TRBJ1-2, with 8 bases fitting TRBD1. Trimming removed 3 bases from V and 6 bases from J; junction bases left unmatched: 7. This CDR3 region has 14 residues. The germline CDR1 and CDR2 sequences are SGHRS and YFSETQ. This CDR3 is CASSSGGEADGYTF. Written as DNA, the CDR3 is TGCGCCAGCAGCTCAGGGGGCGAGGCGGATGGCTACACCTTC.

The CDR3 reads CASSRSDRERSNQPQHF. The CDR3 DNA is TGTGCCAGCAGCCGCTCGGACAGGGAGCGTAGCAATCAGCCCCAGCATTTT. This sequence joins TRBV7-3 and TRBJ1-5; 8 bases are a match to TRBD1. The CDR3 is 17 amino acids. The trim removed 5 bases at V and 0 bases at J, leaving 9 bases unmatched. Germline CDR1 is SGHTA and CDR2 is FQGTGA.

The chain joins TRBV7-9 to TRBJ2-1; 8 bases align to TRBD2. Losses at the gene ends were 1 base for V and 5 bases for J; bases not matched to a gene: 4. Per germline, CDR1 SEHNR and CDR2 FQNEAQ (reference sequence). The CDR3 is made up of 15 amino acids. The CDR3 reads CASSLVPTSDNEQFF. The DNA for the CDR3 is TGTGCCAGCAGCTTAGTTCCGACTAGCGACAATGAGCAGTTCTTC.

The chain combines TRBV7-9 with TRBJ2-1; D ambiguous. This CDR3 comprises 14 residues. V was pared by 2 bases and J by 8 bases, with 13 bases between. Looked up from germline, CDR1 is SEHNR and CDR2 is FQNEAQ (reference sequence). In nucleotides, the CDR3 is TGTGCCAGCAGCTTAAGTCACCGGGTCGATGAGCAGTTCTTC. Protein product: CASSLSHRVDEQFF.

This clone was counted many times. The rearrangement links TRBV6-2 or TRBV6-3 to TRBJ2-7; TRBD2 agrees at 9 bases. The CDR3 extends over 19 amino acids. Germline-derived CDR1 and CDR2 are MNHEY and SVGEGT. Germline trimming cut 1 base from V and 3 bases from J; bases unmatched to any gene: 16. CDR3 bases: TGTGCCAGCAGTTACTTGGCTGGACTAGCGACCTACGGGGACTACGAGCAGTACTTC. Protein: CASSYLAGLATYGDYEQYF.

This clone came up a few times. V gene TRBV7-2 combines with J gene TRBJ1-2; a possible D gene is TRBD1 (6 bases). Germline V CDR1 and CDR2: SGHTA, FQGNSA. The V end lost 4 bases, the J end lost 3 bases, and 9 bases lay between the germline ends. The CDR3 covers 13 residues. CDR3 nucleotide sequence: TGTGCCAGCAGCTCTCGACAGGACTATGGCTACACCTTC. This encodes CASSSRQDYGYTF.

The chain has TRBV5-1 and TRBJ1-2; D might be TRBD1 (5 bases). Germline V gene sequence: CDR1 SGHRS, CDR2 YFSETQ. Trimming left V 2 bases short and J 4 bases short, with 12 bases between. CDR3 length: 14 amino acids. CDR3 in DNA: TGCGCCAGCAGCTTCGAAGGGGCAGGCTATGGCTACACCTTC. Translating gives CASSFEGAGYGYTF.

The J gene is TRBJ2-7, the V gene TRBV7-9, with TRBD1 matching over 8 bases. The germline CDR1 and CDR2 sequences are SEHNR and FQNEAQ (reference sequence). The CDR3 spans 16 residues. The ends lost 5 bases at V and 0 bases at J; junction bases unmatched: 9. The CDR3 coding sequence is TGTGCCAGCAGCCCTGGGACAGGTTTTAGCTCCTACGAGCAGTACTTC. This translates into CASSPGTGFSSYEQYF.

The chain recombines TRBV7-9 with TRBJ2-5; TRBD1 matches 8 bases. Germline V gives CDR1 SEHNR, CDR2 FQNEAQ (reference sequence). J gave up 4 bases and V 5 bases, and 6 bases lay outside the gene matches. This CDR3 contains 14 residues. CDR3 DNA: TGTGCCAGCAGCCTACAGGGGGGCGGAGAGACCCAGTACTTC. This gives the protein CASSLQGGGETQYF.

V and J are TRBV29-1 and TRBJ1-1; 9 bases fit TRBD1. Trimming took 6 bases from V and 5 from J; bases not matched to a gene: 7. CDR1 is SQVTM and CDR2 is ANQGSEA in the germline V gene. CDR3 size: 13 residues. The CDR3 DNA sequence: TGCAGCGTGGGGGACAGGGTGACAACTGAAGCTTTCTTT. The encoded protein is CSVGDRVTTEAFF.

This rearrangement joins TRBV27 to TRBJ1-1, with a possible D match to TRBD1 (5 bases). This CDR3 has 14 amino acids. Germline values: CDR1 MNHEY, CDR2 SMNVEV (reference sequence). With 6 bases removed from V and 1 base from J, the gap between germline ends came to 12 bases. The CDR3 is CASRFLDRNTEAFF. CDR3 bases: TGTGCCAGCAGGTTCTTAGACAGGAACACTGAAGCTTTCTTT.

The rearrangement joins TRBV9 to TRBJ2-7, with D possibly TRBD2 on 5 matching bases. CDR1 and CDR2 from the germline V gene are SGDLS and YYNGEE. The CDR3 totals 14 residues. The germline V and J ends were trimmed by 3 bases and 2 bases, with 12 bases remaining between them. The CDR3 loop reads CASSADFRAYEQYF. The CDR3 DNA follows: TGTGCCAGCAGCGCGGACTTTAGAGCCTACGAGCAGTACTTC.

The chain couples TRBV4-3 to TRBJ1-1; D might be TRBD1 (5 bases). The germline V gene encodes CDR1 LGHNA and CDR2 YSLEER. The CDR3 loop spans 12 amino acids. V dropped 0 bases and J dropped 11 bases, with 10 bases sitting between them. CDR3 sequence: CASSQDGARAFF. The CDR3 DNA sequence: TGCGCCAGCAGCCAAGATGGGGCCCGGGCTTTCTTT.

This clone was seen just once. The chain's CDR3 is CASSLNYNQPQHF. Here the CDR3 DNA reads TGTGCCAGCAGTTTAAATTACAATCAGCCCCAGCATTTT. The gene calls are TRBV27 and TRBJ1-5, with D unclear. The CDR3 extends over 13 amino acids. The ends were cut back, 2 bases at V and 3 bases at J, with 5 bases in the middle. Looked up from germline, CDR1 is MNHEY and CDR2 is SMNVEV (reference sequence).

The rearrangement links TRBV7-2 to TRBJ2-3; 8 bases line up with TRBD1. CDR3 length: 16 residues. The junction had 8 bases not matched to a gene; V was cut back by 2 bases and J by 4 bases. From germline, CDR1 is SGHTA and CDR2 FQGNSA. CDR3 bases: TGTGCCAGCAGCTTAACGTCAGGGGGCCCCCCAGATACGCAGTATTTT. It encodes CASSLTSGGPPDTQYF. Filled out from reference TRBV7-2 and TRBJ2-3, the complete variable domain reads GAGVSQSPSNKVTEKGKDVELRCDPISGHTALYWYRQSLGQGLEFLIYFQGNSAPDKSGLPSDRFSAERTGGSVSTLTIQRTQQEDSAVYLCASSLTSGGPPDTQYFGPGTRLTVL.